This note documents a single TCR beta chain sequence. Its antigen is undetermined. The V and J ends lost 5 bases and 1 base respectively, with 13 bases between them. CDR1 is PRHDT and CDR2 is FYEKMQ in the germline V gene (reference sequence). The CDR3 length is 15 residues. This specimen comes from a study of cytomegalovirus exposure and HLA in healthy donors. This PCR relied on a set of 60 Vbeta primers and 13 Jbeta primers. The method was immunoSEQ multiplex PCR; TCRdb's version includes in-frame clones alone and lacks a portion of them. Of about 130,000 clones in the sample, about 8.5% were seen once. Study-wide results and caveats: In a later analysis, compared with equally common non-associated chains, HLA-associated beta chains were more expanded. The study listed approximately 160 cytomegalovirus-associated TCR beta chains.

Source material: PBMCs. The rearrangement links TRBV13 to TRBJ2-3; no clear D. This TCR came from a man in his forties in good health and CMV-seronegative. The CDR3 DNA follows: TGTGCCAGCAGCGCCCCGAGGAGCCGCACAGATACGCAGTATTTT. Translated: CASSAPRSRTDTQYF. Variable domain in full (rest from reference TRBV13 and TRBJ2-3): AAGVIQSPRHLIKEKRETATLKCYPIPRHDTVYWYQQGPGQDPQFLISFYEKMQSDKGSIPDRFSAQQFSDYHSELNMSSLELGDSALYFCASSAPRSRTDTQYFGPGTRLTVL.